These 17 T cell receptor beta chains were sequenced from one sample in a study of blood T cell repertoires in COVID-19. Libraries were prepared by immunoSEQ multiplex PCR; TCRdb keeps only in-frame clonotypes and omits some of them. The sample contains a few hundred thousand clones, 70% to 90% of which appear only once. Sequenced: PBMCs or T cells enriched from blood (not recorded which). Every receptor here comes from a woman under 30 who had been exposed to COVID-19.

This chain connects TRBV7-2 to TRBJ2-1; the D gene is possibly TRBD2 (6 bases). Looked up from germline, CDR1 is SGHTA and CDR2 is FQGNSA. The CDR3 loop spans 16 amino acids. The germline V and J ends were trimmed by 1 base and 0 bases, with 10 bases remaining between them. CDR3 in amino acids: CASSLVAGSSYNEQFF. The CDR3 region has the DNA TGTGCCAGCAGCTTAGTGGCCGGGAGCTCCTACAATGAGCAGTTCTTC.

The gene calls are TRBV4-3 and TRBJ2-7; D not resolved. V lost 0 bases and J lost 4, with 13 bases in between. Germline V gene sequence: CDR1 LGHNA, CDR2 YSLEER. The length of the CDR3 is 15 residues. CDR3 residues: CASSQDTAGSYEQYF. The CDR3 nucleotides read TGCGCCAGCAGCCAAGACACGGCAGGAAGTTACGAGCAGTACTTC.

As regards this clone: The junction departs from the called germline gene at one end, perhaps through a read error. The CDR3 bases are TGTGCCTGGAGTACCGGGACAGTGAACTCCGGGGAGCTGTTTTTT. Its translation: CAWSTGTVNSGELFF. The J gene is TRBJ2-2, the V gene TRBV30, with TRBD1 identical over 7 bases. Germline assignment: CDR1 GTSNPN and CDR2 SVGIG (reference sequence). The CDR3 is 15 residues long.

The chain combines TRBV27 with TRBJ2-7; TRBD1 might be the D (6 bases). The CDR3 runs to 13 residues. V lost 6 bases to trimming and J lost 2 bases, with 11 bases between them. In germline, CDR1 is MNHEY, CDR2 SMNVEV (reference sequence). As DNA, the CDR3 is TGTGCCAGCAGCCTCAGGGGAACCTACGAGCAGTACTTC. Translation: CASSLRGTYEQYF.

The chain employs TRBV5-5 and TRBJ1-5; a weak D match, TRBD1 (6 bases). Per germline, CDR1 SGHKS and CDR2 YYEKEE (reference sequence). The CDR3 consists of 16 residues. V was shortened by 3 bases and J by 1 base, with 14 bases between the two germline ends. The CDR3 DNA follows: TGTGCCAGCAGCTCGGGCCCACAGGGAAGCAATCAGCCCCAGCATTTT. This encodes CASSSGPQGSNQPQHF.

The CDR3 is CAWSALTSGGISYEQYF. Here the CDR3 DNA reads TGTGCCTGGAGTGCTTTGACTAGCGGGGGGATCTCCTACGAGCAGTACTTC. The chain employs TRBV30 and TRBJ2-7; 13 bases match TRBD2. Germline lookup yields CDR1 GTSNPN and CDR2 SVGIG (reference sequence). The V and J ends lost 1 base and 0 bases, in that order; junction bases with no gene match: 6. The CDR3 extends over 17 amino acids.

This chain links TRBV2 with TRBJ2-7; TRBD1 aligns across 10 bases. With V trimmed by 0 bases and J by 3 bases, 2 bases remained unmatched. Germline CDR1 reads SNHLY; CDR2 reads FYNNEI. The CDR3 has 15 residues. CDR3 sequence: CASSEAGTGDYEQYF. The CDR3 nucleotides are TGTGCCAGCAGTGAAGCAGGGACAGGGGACTACGAGCAGTACTTC.

This rearrangement joins TRBV2 to TRBJ1-1; D not resolved. The CDR3 totals 13 residues. The V end was cut by 4 bases, the J end by 1 base, with 7 bases between. The germline CDR1 and CDR2 sequences are SNHLY and FYNNEI. CDR3: CASSVEGNTEAFF. The CDR3 DNA reads TGTGCCAGCAGTGTTGAGGGGAACACTGAAGCTTTCTTT.

This chain links TRBV28 with TRBJ1-4; 9 bases are shared with TRBD1. J lost 4 bases, V lost 6 bases, and 3 bases had no gene match. Germline-derived CDR1 and CDR2 are MDHEN and SYDVKM. This CDR3 has 14 amino acids. Here the CDR3 reads CASSLDRGNEKLFF. The CDR3 region has the DNA TGTGCCAGCAGCTTGGACAGGGGTAATGAAAAACTGTTTTTT. The variable domain in full, completed from reference TRBV28 and TRBJ1-4, reads DVKVTQSSRYLVKRTGEKVFLECVQDMDHENMFWYRQDPGLGLRLIYFSYDVKMKEKGDIPEGYSVSREKKERFSLILESASTNQTSMYLCASSLDRGNEKLFFGSGTQLSVL.

The V call is TRBV18, the J call TRBJ1-3; TRBD1 agrees at 8 bases. V dropped 3 bases and J dropped 0; count of bases not matched to a gene: 4. The germline V gene has CDR1 KGHSH and CDR2 LQKENI. The CDR3 is 16 amino acids. The CDR3 DNA sequence: TGTGCCAGCTCACCTCCGGGACAGGTCTCTGGAAACACCATATATTTT. Translated: CASSPPGQVSGNTIYF.

This clone turned up a few times. The J gene is TRBJ1-2, the V gene TRBV4-2; D is uncertain. Trimming pared 3 bases from V and 3 bases from J, leaving 8 bases between. The length of the CDR3 is 13 residues. Germline CDR1 reads LGHNA; CDR2 reads YNFKEQ. DNA of the CDR3: TGTGCCAGCAGCCACGGGTCGGACTATGGCTACACCTTC. It specifies CASSHGSDYGYTF.

The chain couples TRBV6-1 to TRBJ1-2, with D perhaps TRBD1 (5 bases). Trimming left V 2 bases short and J 2 bases short, with 6 bases between. CDR3 size: 13 residues. Germline CDR1 is MNHNS and CDR2 is SASEGT. The CDR3 loop is CASSEPGNYGYTF. The CDR3 DNA reads TGTGCCAGCAGTGAACCAGGGAACTATGGCTACACCTTC.

The chain joins TRBV11-2 to TRBJ2-1; 7 nucleotides align to TRBD2. Germline CDR1 is SGHAT and CDR2 is FQNNGV. V was pared by 1 base and J by 0 bases, with 9 bases of the junction left unmatched. The CDR3 consists of 18 residues. As DNA, the CDR3 is TGTGCCAGCAGCTTAGGCGGCTTAGCGGGCCTCTCCTACAATGAGCAGTTCTTC. This translates into CASSLGGLAGLSYNEQFF.

The DNA of the CDR3 is TGTGCCAGCAGCTTCGGACAGGGCGGCGAGCAGTACTTC. Translating it yields CASSFGQGGEQYF. V gene TRBV11-3 combines with J gene TRBJ2-7, with 8 bases lining up with TRBD1. V shed 3 bases, J shed 6 bases, and the junction held 4 bases outside the gene matches. CDR1 and CDR2 from the germline V gene are SGHNT and YENEEA. The CDR3 contains 13 residues.

The chain uses TRBV5-4 and TRBJ2-4, with D tentatively TRBD1 (6 bases). The germline V and J ends were trimmed by 2 bases and 3 bases, with 9 bases remaining between them. The CDR3 sequence is 14 residues long. Germline-derived CDR1 and CDR2 are SGHNT and YYREEE (reference sequence). The CDR3 region is CASSFTGIKNIQYF. Written as DNA, the CDR3 is TGTGCCAGCAGCTTTACAGGGATCAAAAACATTCAGTACTTC.

The chain is built from TRBV5-4 and TRBJ2-7; D perhaps matches TRBD1 (6 bases). Per the germline V gene, CDR1 is SGHNT and CDR2 is YYREEE (reference sequence). This CDR3 contains 16 residues. V lost 0 bases, J lost 3 bases, and 16 bases lay in between. CDR3 sequence: CASSLARTDLGYEQYF. As DNA, the CDR3 is TGTGCCAGCAGCTTGGCAAGGACAGACCTAGGCTACGAGCAGTACTTC.

The chain is built from TRBV2 and TRBJ1-2, with D possibly matching TRBD1 (6 bases). Trimming left V 7 bases short and J 8 bases short, with 20 bases between. The CDR3 runs to 14 residues. CDR1 is SNHLY, CDR2 FYNNEI, per germline. As DNA, the CDR3 is TGTGCCAGCACCACCCGGACAGATCGCTCGGGCTACACCTTC. It specifies CASTTRTDRSGYTF.